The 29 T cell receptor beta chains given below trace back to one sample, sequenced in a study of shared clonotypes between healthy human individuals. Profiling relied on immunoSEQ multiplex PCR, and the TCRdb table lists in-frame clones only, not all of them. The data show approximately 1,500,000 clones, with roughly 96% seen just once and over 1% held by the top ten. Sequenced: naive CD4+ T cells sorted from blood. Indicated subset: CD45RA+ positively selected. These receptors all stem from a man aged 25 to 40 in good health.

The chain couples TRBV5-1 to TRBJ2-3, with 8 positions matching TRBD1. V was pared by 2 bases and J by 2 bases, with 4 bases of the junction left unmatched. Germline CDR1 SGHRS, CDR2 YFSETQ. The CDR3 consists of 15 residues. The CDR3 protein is CASSLRTGPTDTQYF. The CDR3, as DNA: TGCGCCAGCAGCTTAAGGACAGGGCCCACAGATACGCAGTATTTT.

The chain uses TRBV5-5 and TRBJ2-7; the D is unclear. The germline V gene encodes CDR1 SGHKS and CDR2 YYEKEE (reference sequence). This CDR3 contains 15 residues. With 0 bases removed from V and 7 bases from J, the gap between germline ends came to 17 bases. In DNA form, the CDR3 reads TGTGCCAGCAGCTTGGACCTCTCCTGGGTGGGTGAGCAGTACTTC. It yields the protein CASSLDLSWVGEQYF.

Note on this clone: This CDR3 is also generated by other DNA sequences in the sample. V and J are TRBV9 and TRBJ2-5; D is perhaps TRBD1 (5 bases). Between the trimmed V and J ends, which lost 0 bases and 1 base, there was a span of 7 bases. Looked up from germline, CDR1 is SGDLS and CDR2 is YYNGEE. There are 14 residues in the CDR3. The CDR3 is CASSVETGQETQYF. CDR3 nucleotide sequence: TGTGCCAGCAGCGTAGAAACAGGCCAAGAGACCCAGTACTTC.

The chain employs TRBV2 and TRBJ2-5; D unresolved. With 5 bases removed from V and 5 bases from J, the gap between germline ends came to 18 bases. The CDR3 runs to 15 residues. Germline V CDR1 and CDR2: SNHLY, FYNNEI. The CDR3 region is CASSIDGLLGETQYF. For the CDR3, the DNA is TGTGCCAGCAGTATCGACGGGCTCCTCGGGGAGACCCAGTACTTC.

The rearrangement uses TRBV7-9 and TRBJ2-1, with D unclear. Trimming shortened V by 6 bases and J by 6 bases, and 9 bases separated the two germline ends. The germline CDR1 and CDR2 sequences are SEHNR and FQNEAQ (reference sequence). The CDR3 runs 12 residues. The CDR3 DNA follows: TGTGCCAGCAGAGTAATGGGCAATGAGCAGTTCTTC. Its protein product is CASRVMGNEQFF.

CDR3 amino acids: CASSYGILPSYEQYF. CDR3 DNA sequence: TGTGCCAGCAGTTACGGCATCCTCCCATCCTACGAGCAGTACTTC. V usage is TRBV6-5 and J usage is TRBJ2-7, with unresolved D. CDR3 size: 15 residues. V was pared by 2 bases and J by 1 base, with 12 bases between. Germline CDR1 is MNHEY and CDR2 is SVGAGI.

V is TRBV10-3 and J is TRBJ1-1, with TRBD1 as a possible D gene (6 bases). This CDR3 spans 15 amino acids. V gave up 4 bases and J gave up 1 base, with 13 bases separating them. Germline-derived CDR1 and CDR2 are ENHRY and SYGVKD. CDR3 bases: TGTGCCATCAGTGTCTCGGGGGCGGAGAACACTGAAGCTTTCTTT. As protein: CAISVSGAENTEAFF.

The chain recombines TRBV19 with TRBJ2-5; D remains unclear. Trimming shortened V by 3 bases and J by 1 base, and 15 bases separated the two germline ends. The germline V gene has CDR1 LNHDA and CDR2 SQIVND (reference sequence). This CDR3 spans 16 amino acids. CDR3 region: CASSIIGSLGQETQYF. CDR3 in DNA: TGTGCCAGTAGTATCATCGGGTCCCTAGGCCAAGAGACCCAGTACTTC.

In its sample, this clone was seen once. CDR3 protein: CASSPLPGLAGSSYNEQFF. The CDR3 bases are TGTGCCAGCTCACCCCTTCCGGGACTAGCGGGAAGCTCCTACAATGAGCAGTTCTTC. V is TRBV18 and J is TRBJ2-1; TRBD2 aligns across 13 bases. The CDR3 consists of 19 residues. Germline V gives CDR1 KGHSH, CDR2 LQKENI. J lost 0 bases, V lost 3 bases, and 8 bases had no gene match.

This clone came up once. CDR3 sequence reads: CSAKRGTEAFF. CDR3 in DNA: TGCAGCGCAAAGAGGGGAACTGAAGCTTTCTTT. The chain employs TRBV29-1 and TRBJ1-1; tentative D call: TRBD1 (5 bases). The germline CDR1 and CDR2 sequences are SQVTM and ANQGSEA. Trimming removed 7 bases from V and 5 bases from J, with 11 bases in between. This CDR3 comprises 11 residues. Based on the CDR3 plus reference TRBV29-1 and TRBJ1-1, the full variable domain is SAVISQKPSRDICQRGTSLTIQCQVDSQVTMMFWYRQQPGQSLTLIATANQGSEATYESGFVIDKFPISRPNLTFSTLTVSNMSPEDSSIYLCSAKRGTEAFFGQGTRLTVV.

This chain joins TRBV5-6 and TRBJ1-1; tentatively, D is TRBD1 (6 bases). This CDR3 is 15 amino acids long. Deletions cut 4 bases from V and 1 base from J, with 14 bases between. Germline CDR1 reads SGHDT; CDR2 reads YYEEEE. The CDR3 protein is CASSAPQGGNTEAFF. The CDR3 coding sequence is TGTGCCAGCAGCGCCCCACAGGGTGGGAACACTGAAGCTTTCTTT.

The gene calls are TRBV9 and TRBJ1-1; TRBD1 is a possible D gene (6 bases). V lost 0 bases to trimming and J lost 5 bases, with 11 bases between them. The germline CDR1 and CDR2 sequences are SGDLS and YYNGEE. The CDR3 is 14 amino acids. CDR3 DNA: TGTGCCAGCAGCGTAGGGAGTAGGGGGACTGAAGCTTTCTTT. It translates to CASSVGSRGTEAFF.

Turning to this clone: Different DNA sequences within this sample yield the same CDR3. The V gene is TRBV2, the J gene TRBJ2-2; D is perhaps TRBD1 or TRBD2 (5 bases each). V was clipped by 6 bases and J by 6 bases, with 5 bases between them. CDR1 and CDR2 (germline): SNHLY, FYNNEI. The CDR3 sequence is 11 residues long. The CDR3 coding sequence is TGTGCCAGCAGGGGGGCCGGGGAGCTGTTTTTT. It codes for CASRGAGELFF.

In DNA form, the CDR3 reads TGCGCCAGCAGCTTGGACTGGACAGGGGGGACTGAAGCTTTCTTT. Its translation: CASSLDWTGGTEAFF. The J gene is TRBJ1-1, the V gene TRBV5-1; TRBD1 aligns across 10 bases. Germline V lookup: CDR1 SGHRS, CDR2 YFSETQ. V shed 0 bases, J shed 5 bases, and the junction held 4 bases outside the gene matches. CDR3 length equals 15 residues.

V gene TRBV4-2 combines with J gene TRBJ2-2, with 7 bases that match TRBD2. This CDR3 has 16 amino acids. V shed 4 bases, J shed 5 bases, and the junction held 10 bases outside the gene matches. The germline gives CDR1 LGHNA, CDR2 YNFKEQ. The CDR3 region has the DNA TGTGCCAGCAGCCCTTCCCTGCGGGAGCGGACCGGGGAGCTGTTTTTT. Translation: CASSPSLRERTGELFF.

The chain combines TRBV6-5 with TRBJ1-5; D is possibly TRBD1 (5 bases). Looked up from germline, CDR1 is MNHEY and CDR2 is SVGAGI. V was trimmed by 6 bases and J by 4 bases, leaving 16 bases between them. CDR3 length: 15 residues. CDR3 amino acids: CASRNGDDTNQPQHF. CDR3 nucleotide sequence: TGTGCCAGCAGAAACGGGGACGACACTAATCAGCCCCAGCATTTT.

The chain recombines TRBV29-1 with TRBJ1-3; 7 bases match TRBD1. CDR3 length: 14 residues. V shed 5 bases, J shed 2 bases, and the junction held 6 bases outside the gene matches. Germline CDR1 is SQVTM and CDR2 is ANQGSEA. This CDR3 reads CSVIIDRAGNTIYF. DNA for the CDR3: TGCAGCGTTATCATCGACAGGGCTGGAAACACCATATATTTT.

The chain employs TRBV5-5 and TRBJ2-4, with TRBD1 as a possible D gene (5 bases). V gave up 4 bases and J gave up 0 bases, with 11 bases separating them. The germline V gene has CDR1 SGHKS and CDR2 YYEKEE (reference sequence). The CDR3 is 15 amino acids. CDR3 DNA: TGTGCCAGCAGCCCCCAAGGGGTAGCCAAAAACATTCAGTACTTC. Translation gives CASSPQGVAKNIQYF.

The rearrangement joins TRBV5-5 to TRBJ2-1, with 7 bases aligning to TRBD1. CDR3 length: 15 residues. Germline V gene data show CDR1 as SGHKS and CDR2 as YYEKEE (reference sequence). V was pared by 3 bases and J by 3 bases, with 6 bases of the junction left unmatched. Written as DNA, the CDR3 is TGTGCCAGCAGCTACACCGGGACAGACTACAATGAGCAGTTCTTC. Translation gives CASSYTGTDYNEQFF.

The CDR3 is CASSDLGTSGYNEQFF. The CDR3 DNA follows: TGCGCCAGCAGCGACCTTGGGACTAGCGGCTACAATGAGCAGTTCTTC. This chain links TRBV5-1 with TRBJ2-1; 11 bases agree with TRBD2. The CDR3 runs to 16 residues. CDR1 SGHRS and CDR2 YFSETQ come from the germline V gene. V was pared by 4 bases and J by 3 bases, with 6 bases of the junction left unmatched.

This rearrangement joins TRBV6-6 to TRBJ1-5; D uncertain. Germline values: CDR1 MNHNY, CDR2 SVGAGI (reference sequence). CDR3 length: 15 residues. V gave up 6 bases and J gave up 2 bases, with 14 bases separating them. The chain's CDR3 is CASSPRKEGNQPQHF. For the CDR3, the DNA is TGTGCCAGCAGCCCGAGGAAAGAGGGCAATCAGCCCCAGCATTTT.

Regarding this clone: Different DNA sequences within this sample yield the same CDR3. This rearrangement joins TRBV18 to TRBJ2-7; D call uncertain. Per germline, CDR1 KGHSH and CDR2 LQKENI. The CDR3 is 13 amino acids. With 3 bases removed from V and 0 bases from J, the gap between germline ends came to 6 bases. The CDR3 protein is CASSPPVSYEQYF. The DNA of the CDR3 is TGTGCCAGCTCACCGCCCGTCTCCTACGAGCAGTACTTC.

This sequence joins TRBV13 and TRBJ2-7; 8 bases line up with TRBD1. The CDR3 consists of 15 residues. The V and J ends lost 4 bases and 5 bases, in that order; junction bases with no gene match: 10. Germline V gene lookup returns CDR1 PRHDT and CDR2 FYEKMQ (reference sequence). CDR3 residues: CASSSGQVRLDEQYF. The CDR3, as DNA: TGTGCCAGCAGCTCGGGACAGGTTAGGTTGGACGAGCAGTACTTC.

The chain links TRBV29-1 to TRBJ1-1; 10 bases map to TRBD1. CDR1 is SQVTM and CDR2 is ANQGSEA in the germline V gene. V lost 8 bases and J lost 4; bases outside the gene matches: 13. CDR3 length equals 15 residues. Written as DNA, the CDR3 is TGCAGCACCCCAGGGACAGGGGTTCTCACCACTGAAGCTTTCTTT. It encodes CSTPGTGVLTTEAFF.

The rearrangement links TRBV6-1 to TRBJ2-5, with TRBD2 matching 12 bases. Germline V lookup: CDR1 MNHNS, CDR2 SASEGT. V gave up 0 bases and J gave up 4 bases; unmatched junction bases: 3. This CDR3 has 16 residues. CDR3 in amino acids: CASSEARLAGVETQYF. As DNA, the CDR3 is TGTGCCAGCAGTGAAGCGCGACTAGCGGGAGTAGAGACCCAGTACTTC.

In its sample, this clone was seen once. In nucleotides, the CDR3 is TGCGCCAGCAGCTCCTTTCCGGGACACCTCCAAGAGACCCAGTACTTC. This codes for CASSSFPGHLQETQYF. The chain joins TRBV5-1 to TRBJ2-5, with a tentative D call TRBD1 (6 bases). Germline values: CDR1 SGHRS, CDR2 YFSETQ. V lost 3 bases, J lost 1 base, and 16 bases lay in between. CDR3 length: 16 amino acids.

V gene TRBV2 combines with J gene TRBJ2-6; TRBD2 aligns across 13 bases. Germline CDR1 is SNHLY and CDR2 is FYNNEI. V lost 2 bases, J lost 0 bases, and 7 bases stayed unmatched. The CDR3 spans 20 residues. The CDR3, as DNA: TGTGCCAGCAGTGAAATAGGACTAGCGGGAGTCCTCTCTGGGGCCAACGTCCTGACTTTC. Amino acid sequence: CASSEIGLAGVLSGANVLTF.

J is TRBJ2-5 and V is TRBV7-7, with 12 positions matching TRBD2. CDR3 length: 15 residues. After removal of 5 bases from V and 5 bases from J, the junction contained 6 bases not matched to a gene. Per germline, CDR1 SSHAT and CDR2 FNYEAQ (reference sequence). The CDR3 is CASSPGTSGWETQYF. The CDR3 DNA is TGTGCCAGCAGCCCGGGGACTAGCGGGTGGGAGACCCAGTACTTC.

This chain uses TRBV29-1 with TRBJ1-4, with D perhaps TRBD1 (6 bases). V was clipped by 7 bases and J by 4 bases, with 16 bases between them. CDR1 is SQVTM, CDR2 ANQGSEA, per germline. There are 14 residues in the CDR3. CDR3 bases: TGCAGCGCTGGGGAACAGGGAGGTAATGAAAAACTGTTTTTT. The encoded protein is CSAGEQGGNEKLFF. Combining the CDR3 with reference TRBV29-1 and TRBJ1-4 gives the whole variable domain SAVISQKPSRDICQRGTSLTIQCQVDSQVTMMFWYRQQPGQSLTLIATANQGSEATYESGFVIDKFPISRPNLTFSTLTVSNMSPEDSSIYLCSAGEQGGNEKLFFGSGTQLSVL.